The 29 T cell receptor beta chains below were found in one sample sequenced in a study of blood T cell repertoires in COVID-19. Data came from immunoSEQ multiplex PCR; TCRdb stores just in-frame clones and leaves some out. The table includes more than 70,000 clones, about 88% detected once. Sequenced: peripheral blood. All receptors come from a man in his fifties or sixties with acute or convalescent COVID-19.

This chain uses TRBV30 with TRBJ1-3; weak D call: TRBD1 (6 bases). Germline V CDR1 and CDR2: GTSNPN, SVGIG (reference sequence). The CDR3 runs to 14 residues. V gave up 5 bases and J gave up 5 bases, with 16 bases separating them. CDR3 coding DNA: TGTGCCTGGGATAAGGGGGAAGGGAGAAACACCATATATTTT. Its translation: CAWDKGEGRNTIYF.

The chain couples TRBV2 to TRBJ2-1, with D possibly matching TRBD2 (6 bases). Germline lookup yields CDR1 SNHLY and CDR2 FYNNEI. This CDR3 contains 14 residues. The V end was cut by 4 bases, the J end by 2 bases, with 9 bases between. The CDR3 coding sequence is TGTGCCAGCAGTGGGGTAGCGGCCTACAATGAGCAGTTCTTC. Translating gives CASSGVAAYNEQFF.

In its sample, this clone was seen once. At one boundary the junction diverges from the germline segment, which might be a read error. V usage is TRBV27 and J usage is TRBJ2-1; D perhaps matches TRBD1 (5 bases). This CDR3 is built from 15 residues. The germline V gene encodes CDR1 MNHEY and CDR2 SMNVEV (reference sequence). CDR3 bases: TGTGCCAGTTCGGACACGGAAAACTCCTCCAATGAGCAGTTCTTC. It translates to CASSDTENSSNEQFF.

This clone has only one observation. For the CDR3, the DNA is TGTGCCAGCAGCTCCGGGTCCCGAGGAATGTTCGGAAAACTGTTTTTT. It translates to CASSSGSRGMFGKLFF. The V and J genes are TRBV5-6 and TRBJ1-4; D call uncertain. CDR3 length: 16 amino acids. Germline CDR1 is SGHDT and CDR2 is YYEEEE. Trimming pared 3 bases from V and 10 bases from J, leaving 22 bases between.

The rearrangement joins TRBV5-1 to TRBJ1-5; TRBD1 matches 8 bases. This CDR3 region has 14 residues. Trimming removed 0 bases from V and 5 bases from J; junction bases left unmatched: 1. Germline CDR1 reads SGHRS; CDR2 reads YFSETQ. The CDR3 is CASSLGTGYQPQHF. The CDR3 nucleotides are TGCGCCAGCAGCTTGGGGACAGGGTATCAGCCCCAGCATTTT.

The chain recombines TRBV27 with TRBJ1-5; 7 bases align to TRBD1. This CDR3 contains 15 residues. The V and J ends lost 6 bases and 0 bases, in that order; junction bases with no gene match: 5. Germline CDR1 and CDR2: MNHEY and SMNVEV (reference sequence). The CDR3 reads CASRGDSNSNQPQHF. The CDR3 bases are TGTGCCAGCAGAGGGGACAGCAATAGCAATCAGCCCCAGCATTTT.

The chain uses TRBV3-1 (or the pseudogene TRBV3-2) and TRBJ2-7, with TRBD1 matching 8 bases. Germline V gives CDR1 LGHDT, CDR2 YNNKEL (reference sequence). V gave up 4 bases and J gave up 3 bases; unmatched junction bases: 8. The CDR3 extends over 15 amino acids. Written as DNA, the CDR3 is TGTGCCAGCAGCCTAAAAGGACAGGGTTTCTACGAGCAGTACTTC. Translated, it gives CASSLKGQGFYEQYF.

The gene calls are TRBV6-4 and TRBJ2-1; 8 bases align to TRBD2. After removal of 2 bases from V and 9 bases from J, the junction contained 6 bases not matched to a gene. This CDR3 has 14 amino acids. Germline V gene lookup returns CDR1 MRHNA and CDR2 SNTAGT. CDR3 DNA: TGTGCCAGCAGTGACAGAATAGCGGGATTTGAGCAGTTCTTC. Its translation is CASSDRIAGFEQFF.

The sample holds a few counts of this clone. This sequence joins TRBV7-8 and TRBJ1-1, with D maybe TRBD1 (6 bases). CDR1 is SGHVS and CDR2 is FQNEAQ in the germline V gene. Trimming took off 4 bases at V and 7 bases at J, with 19 bases between the two ends. The CDR3 totals 15 residues. The DNA for the CDR3 is TGTGCCAGCAGCTCACCGGGGGGCGGGAGAGGTGAAGCTTTCTTT. It yields the protein CASSSPGGGRGEAFF.

This clone was found a few times. The chain carries TRBV7-9 and TRBJ2-1; a possible D gene is TRBD2 (5 bases). Germline V gene data show CDR1 as SEHNR and CDR2 as FQNEAQ (reference sequence). Between the trimmed V and J ends, which lost 4 bases and 8 bases, there was a span of 21 bases. This CDR3 is built from 16 residues. In nucleotides, the CDR3 is TGTGCCAGCAGCTCACTAGACTTGTTAGTCGTGCATGAGCAGTTCTTC. Its translation is CASSSLDLLVVHEQFF.

The genes are TRBV29-1 and TRBJ1-4; the D is unclear. The CDR3 extends over 13 amino acids. Trimming shortened V by 6 bases and J by 8 bases, and 16 bases separated the two germline ends. Germline loops: CDR1 SQVTM, CDR2 ANQGSEA. The CDR3 nucleotides read TGCAGCGTCGAGTCCGGGTCTGGGGAAAAACTGTTTTTT. Translation gives CSVESGSGEKLFF.

The V and J genes are TRBV6-5 and TRBJ1-2; 7 bases fit TRBD1. In germline, CDR1 is MNHEY, CDR2 SVGAGI. V was pared by 0 bases and J by 6 bases, with 4 bases of the junction left unmatched. The CDR3 loop spans 14 amino acids. For the CDR3, the DNA is TGTGCCAGCAGTTACTCGGGACAGAACCATGGCTACACCTTC. It translates to CASSYSGQNHGYTF.

V gene TRBV10-1 combines with J gene TRBJ2-1; 8 bases match TRBD2. The CDR3 consists of 17 residues. Unmatched junction bases numbered 14, after V lost 6 bases and J lost 4 bases. Germline V gene sequence: CDR1 WNHNN, CDR2 SYGVQD (reference sequence). The CDR3 sequence is CASSQTTSGTLYNEQFF. For the CDR3, the DNA is TGCGCCAGCAGCCAAACCACTAGCGGCACTCTTTACAATGAGCAGTTCTTC.

The chain couples TRBV7-8 to TRBJ2-1, with 9 bases aligning to TRBD2. Unmatched junction bases numbered 10, after V lost 5 bases and J lost 5 bases. The V gene's germline CDR1 is SGHVS and CDR2 FQNEAQ. There are 16 residues in the CDR3. CDR3: CASSPLAGVVDNEQFF. The CDR3 DNA reads as TGTGCCAGCAGCCCCTTAGCGGGAGTAGTGGACAATGAGCAGTTCTTC.

This chain links TRBV20-1 with TRBJ1-2; tentative D call: TRBD1 (6 bases). The germline V gene encodes CDR1 DFQATT and CDR2 SNEGSKA (reference sequence). This CDR3 is 11 amino acids long. With 4 bases removed from V and 8 bases from J, the gap between germline ends came to 11 bases. For the CDR3, the DNA is TGCAGTGCTACGAGGGGGAGCGGCTACACCTTC. It specifies CSATRGSGYTF.

The chain combines TRBV9 with TRBJ1-5, with D unresolved. The CDR3 sequence is 13 residues long. Per germline, CDR1 SGDLS and CDR2 YYNGEE. V lost 4 bases, J lost 6 bases, and 11 bases lay in between. CDR3 sequence (DNA): TGTGCCAGCAGCCTAACGGCGGGTCAGCCCCAGCATTTT. This translates into CASSLTAGQPQHF.

A note on this clone: Relative to the germline gene, one junction end is altered; a read error may explain this. This chain links TRBV11-2 with TRBJ2-7; 13 bases agree with TRBD2. The V gene's germline CDR1 is SGHAT and CDR2 FQNNGV. The length of the CDR3 is 13 residues. CDR3 sequence reads: CASSSTPGLAGFF. In nucleotides, the CDR3 is TGTGCCAGCAGCTCCACTCCGGGACTAGCGGGATTCTTC.

As DNA, the CDR3 is TGTGCCAGCAGCCCCCCCTCGCAGGGGCAGGAGCTGTTTTTT. Its translation: CASSPPSQGQELFF. The chain couples TRBV7-9 to TRBJ2-2; D may be TRBD1 (6 bases). The V gene lost 5 bases and the J gene lost 10 bases, with 17 bases spanning the gap. The CDR3 has 14 amino acids. Germline CDR1 is SEHNR and CDR2 is FQNEAQ (reference sequence).

This chain joins TRBV4-3 and TRBJ2-2; 16 positions agree with TRBD2. This CDR3 has 20 residues. The V gene end was trimmed by 0 bases and the J gene end by 5 bases; junction bases not matched to a gene: 9. Germline assignment: CDR1 LGHNA and CDR2 YSLEER. The CDR3 protein is CASSQDLTGLAGGWTGELFF. The CDR3 DNA reads TGCGCCAGCAGCCAAGACTTAACGGGACTAGCGGGGGGGTGGACCGGGGAGCTGTTTTTT.

The genes are TRBV19 and TRBJ2-3; tentative D call: TRBD2 (6 bases). CDR1 is LNHDA, CDR2 SQIVND, per germline (reference sequence). The ends were cut back, 3 bases at V and 4 bases at J, with 11 bases in the middle. The CDR3 length is 14 residues. The CDR3 sequence: CASSIFGSADTQYF. The DNA for the CDR3 is TGTGCCAGTAGTATTTTCGGGAGCGCAGATACGCAGTATTTT.

V is TRBV29-1 and J is TRBJ2-3, with 8 nucleotides matching TRBD1. Germline V gene sequence: CDR1 SQVTM, CDR2 ANQGSEA. The J segment lost 0 bases and the V segment lost 1 base, leaving 6 bases of the junction unmatched. This CDR3 region has 16 residues. The CDR3 region is CSVEGGQGESTDTQYF. The CDR3 region has the DNA TGCAGCGTTGAAGGCGGACAGGGCGAGAGCACAGATACGCAGTATTTT.

The J gene is TRBJ2-2, the V gene TRBV19; 10 bases are shared with TRBD2. There are 14 residues in the CDR3. Trimming at V came to 7 bases and at J to 6 bases, leaving 5 bases not matched to a gene. Germline values: CDR1 LNHDA, CDR2 SQIVND (reference sequence). CDR3 sequence: CASMSLAGAGELFF. DNA for the CDR3: TGTGCCAGTATGAGTCTAGCGGGGGCCGGGGAGCTGTTTTTT.

CDR3 DNA: TGTGCCAGCAGTTTATTGAGTGGCGGCAGGGGAGGCTACACCTTC. Its translation is CASSLLSGGRGGYTF. This chain joins TRBV27 and TRBJ1-2, with D possibly being TRBD1 (6 bases). The CDR3 contains 15 residues. Per germline, CDR1 MNHEY and CDR2 SMNVEV (reference sequence). Between the trimmed V and J ends, which lost 1 base and 8 bases, there was a span of 17 bases.

The J gene is TRBJ1-4, the V gene TRBV11-2; D not certain. In germline, CDR1 is SGHAT, CDR2 FQNNGV. CDR3 length equals 17 residues. The V end was cut by 5 bases, the J end by 7 bases, with 23 bases between. The CDR3 reads CASSAEITATRGEKLFF. In DNA, the CDR3 is TGTGCCAGCAGCGCCGAAATTACCGCAACACGGGGTGAAAAACTGTTTTTT.

In DNA, the CDR3 is TGTGCCAGTAGTGCCCAGACAACCACCTACGAGCAGTACTTC. It encodes CASSAQTTTYEQYF. The gene calls are TRBV19 and TRBJ2-7; D is undetermined. CDR1 and CDR2 (germline): LNHDA, SQIVND (reference sequence). Deletions cut 5 bases from V and 2 bases from J, with 13 bases between. The CDR3 has 14 residues.

The chain is built from TRBV19 and TRBJ1-2, with TRBD1 identical over 7 bases. J was trimmed by 2 bases and V by 4 bases; bases with no gene match: 7. Germline V gene data show CDR1 as LNHDA and CDR2 as SQIVND (reference sequence). The CDR3 contains 15 residues. CDR3 in amino acids: CASSTQRDRNYGYTF. The CDR3 DNA is TGTGCCAGTAGTACTCAAAGGGACAGAAACTATGGCTACACCTTC. The full variable domain, with the rest looked up from reference TRBV19 and TRBJ1-2, is DGGITQSPKYLFRKEGQNVTLSCEQNLNHDAMYWYRQDPGQGLRLIYYSQIVNDFQKGDIAEGYSVSREKKESFPLTVTSAQKNPTAFYLCASSTQRDRNYGYTFGSGTRLTVV.

This chain links TRBV10-1 with TRBJ2-7; D is unclear. The germline CDR1 and CDR2 sequences are WNHNN and SYGVQD (reference sequence). The CDR3 sequence is 15 residues long. Trimming left V 3 bases short and J 4 bases short, with 16 bases between. The CDR3: CASSDLVPPLYEQYF. In DNA, the CDR3 is TGCGCCAGCAGTGACTTGGTTCCCCCACTTTACGAGCAGTACTTC.

Only one count was recorded for this clone. This chain joins TRBV4-1 and TRBJ1-2; 7 bases agree with TRBD1. The CDR3 consists of 13 residues. Looked up from germline, CDR1 is MGHRA and CDR2 is YSYEKL. J gave up 8 bases and V 3 bases, and 6 bases lay outside the gene matches. CDR3: CASSHIQGEGYTF. CDR3 DNA: TGCGCCAGCAGCCATATTCAGGGGGAAGGCTACACCTTC.

The rearrangement uses TRBV9 and TRBJ2-3, with 8 bases matching TRBD2. The J segment lost 5 bases and the V segment lost 3 bases, leaving 20 bases of the junction unmatched. The CDR3 is made up of 19 amino acids. Germline CDR1 reads SGDLS; CDR2 reads YYNGEE. The CDR3 spells CASSASGGAPWGVEDTQYF. As DNA, the CDR3 is TGTGCCAGCAGCGCCAGCGGGGGAGCTCCCTGGGGTGTGGAAGATACGCAGTATTTT. Full variable domain (missing parts from reference TRBV9 and TRBJ2-3): DSGVTQTPKHLITATGQRVTLRCSPRSGDLSVYWYQQSLDQGLQFLIQYYNGEERAKGNILERFSAQQFPDLHSELNLSSLELGDSALYFCASSASGGAPWGVEDTQYFGPGTRLTVL.